This TCR beta chain was profiled in a study of CD8+ T cells in alopecia areata. In each case, RNA was isolated and then reverse transcribed into cDNA as the sequencing template. The assay was immunoSEQ multiplex PCR, and TCRdb's table has in-frame clones only and misses some. In the table there are about 190,000 clones, around 60% of which are singletons. This clone appeared a few times. The antigen remains undetermined. The germline gene is not matched at one end of the junction; a read error may be the cause. Overall study results and limits: Possibly as an HLA-related effect, TCR sharing across patients appeared less clear than in mice. The treated group had a single nonresponder, limiting CD8+ expansion-response conclusions. Compared with normal scalp, lesional scalp had higher clonality and more expanded CD8+ clones.

Germline V gives CDR1 SEHNR, CDR2 FQNEAQ (reference sequence). This CDR3 is 15 amino acids long. Treatment of the sample: oral pan-JAK inhibitor, 5-10 mg twice daily. The input for sequencing was CD4+ T cells sorted from blood, taken around week 50, from a patient treated with tofacitinib. The V and J genes are TRBV7-9 and TRBJ1-3; the D is unclear. This clonotype was obtained from a human donor with alopecia areata. The CDR3, as DNA: TGCGCCAGCAGCCACGGGTCTAGGGCTGGAAACACCATATATTTT. Its translation: CASSHGSRAGNTIYF.